The source of this T cell receptor beta chain is a study of T cell repertoires in cytomegalovirus infection. CDR3 length: 16 residues. V gave up 6 bases and J gave up 5 bases; unmatched junction bases: 13. Per germline, CDR1 MNHNS and CDR2 SASEGT. This clonotype was counted many times. As yet, its antigen is unknown. TCRdb re-called the reads with MiXCR, one entry per CDR3 protein. This sample carries hundreds of thousands of distinct CDR3 sequences, less than 35% of them seen once, and the ten largest clones take over 12%. Study results and caveats: Dominant in the ex vivo response were TCR beta clonotypes restricted by HLA-C and specific for CMV.

The clonotype originates from a human donor in good health (CMV status not recorded). Some clones in this sample may be carry-over from other donors' samples. The chain uses TRBV6-1 and TRBJ1-5, with 7 bases matching TRBD1. The starting material was cultured CD8+ T cells from PBMCs, obtained from culture after CMV antigen stimulation. This chain's CDR3 is CASRTRAGGGDQPQHF. DNA of the CDR3: TGTGCCAGCAGGACCAGGGCAGGGGGAGGTGATCAGCCCCAGCATTTT.